Only a few counts were recorded for the clone carrying this TCR beta chain. This was the immunoSEQ v3 assay. TCRdb keeps only in-frame clones here, not all; method: immunoSEQ multiplex PCR. The table lists about 6,400 clones, roughly 70% of them singletons. The sample's time point: pre-treatment sample, taken before nivolumab and TIL therapy. Pleural nodules or supraclavicular lymph nodes made up most of the excised metastases sampled. The germline V gene encodes CDR1 LNHNV and CDR2 YYDKDF (reference sequence). The CDR3 runs 14 residues. V lost 5 bases, J lost 2 bases, and 4 bases stayed unmatched. The data derive from a study of TIL therapy for anti-PD-1-resistant metastatic lung cancer. As for the study in general: Median patient age was approximately 59, ranging 38-75 years.

The sequenced sample was tumor tissue, obtained at baseline. This receptor was identified in a person between 30 and 80 years old with non-small cell lung cancer. This chain links TRBV15 with TRBJ2-5, with 8 bases fitting TRBD1. The CDR3 DNA reads as TGTGCCACCAGCCCCCGGGACAGGCAAGAGACCCAGTACTTC. It encodes CATSPRDRQETQYF.